This TCR beta chain derives from a study of blood T cell repertoires in COVID-19. V lost 10 bases, J lost 6 bases, and 5 bases stayed unmatched. This CDR3 region has 11 residues. Germline lookup yields CDR1 ENHRY and CDR2 SYGVKD. Measured with immunoSEQ multiplex PCR; TCRdb has only the in-frame clones, and not every one. This sample has some 320,000 clones, with roughly nine tenths found just once. The material sequenced was PBMCs or T cells enriched from blood (not recorded which). The sequence derives from a woman in her 30s who had been exposed to COVID-19. V and J are TRBV10-3 and TRBJ2-7, with 8 bases aligning to TRBD1. The CDR3 sequence is CASFGQGEQYF. DNA for the CDR3: TGTGCCAGCTTTGGACAGGGCGAGCAGTACTTC.